One sample yielded the 22 T cell receptor beta chains listed below, sequenced in a study of blood T cell repertoires in COVID-19. Measured with immunoSEQ multiplex PCR; TCRdb has only the in-frame clones, and not every one. The top ten clones hold 10% to 15% of a sample with approximately 200,000 clones, roughly 77% of them seen once. Specimen: peripheral blood. These receptors were taken from a woman aged 80 or older with COVID-19, enrolled during active disease.

The chain has TRBV3-1 (or the pseudogene TRBV3-2) and TRBJ1-5; unclear D gene. With 3 bases removed from V and 4 bases from J, the gap between germline ends came to 19 bases. This CDR3 has 17 residues. Germline V lookup: CDR1 LGHDT, CDR2 YNNKEL (reference sequence). The CDR3 coding sequence is TGTGCCAGCAGCCAGGATAGTCCCCGGCCCGGGAATCAGCCCCAGCATTTT. As protein: CASSQDSPRPGNQPQHF.

The chain is built from TRBV5-6 and TRBJ1-2, with D unclear. Germline V gene sequence: CDR1 SGHDT, CDR2 YYEEEE. This CDR3 region has 14 residues. Trimming shortened V by 0 bases and J by 7 bases, and 13 bases separated the two germline ends. The CDR3 bases are TGTGCCAGCAGCTTGGCCGCGGGGTCTGTTGGCTACACCTTC. Protein: CASSLAAGSVGYTF.

The genes are TRBV2 and TRBJ1-5; TRBD1 aligns across 10 bases. After removal of 5 bases from V and 2 bases from J, the junction contained 3 bases not matched to a gene. Looked up from germline, CDR1 is SNHLY and CDR2 is FYNNEI. The CDR3 is 15 amino acids. The CDR3 DNA sequence: TGTGCCAGCAGTCCGACAGGGGGCCGCAATCAGCCCCAGCATTTT. Translating it yields CASSPTGGRNQPQHF.

The V and J genes are TRBV15 and TRBJ2-6; D might be TRBD1 (6 bases). CDR1 and CDR2 (germline): LNHNV, YYDKDF (reference sequence). The V end was cut by 0 bases, the J end by 4 bases, with 13 bases between. The CDR3 covers 17 residues. The DNA for the CDR3 is TGTGCCACCAGCAGAGATCTGGCAGGGGCCGGGGCCAACGTCCTGACTTTC. It is translated as CATSRDLAGAGANVLTF.

The chain employs TRBV7-2 and TRBJ2-5; D is ambiguous. Germline values: CDR1 SGHTA, CDR2 FQGNSA. The CDR3 totals 14 residues. Trimming pared 1 base from V and 1 base from J, leaving 7 bases between. The DNA for the CDR3 is TGTGCCAGCAGCTTAGAGTTCGGCCAAGAGACCCAGTACTTC. Residues: CASSLEFGQETQYF.

The chain uses TRBV2 and TRBJ1-2, with D unclear. The germline V and J ends were trimmed by 6 bases and 2 bases, with 13 bases remaining between them. Germline CDR1 SNHLY, CDR2 FYNNEI. CDR3 length: 14 residues. The CDR3 coding sequence is TGTGCCAGCAGAACCGGGATTTTGAACTATGGCTACACCTTC. Its protein is CASRTGILNYGYTF. The variable domain in full, with the rest retrieved from reference TRBV2 and TRBJ1-2, is EPEVTQTPSHQVTQMGQEVILRCVPISNHLYFYWYRQILGQKVEFLVSFYNNEISEKSEIFDDQFSVERPDGSNFTLKIRSTKLEDSAMYFCASRTGILNYGYTFGSGTRLTVV.

The rearrangement uses TRBV28 and TRBJ2-2, with D possibly matching TRBD1 (7 bases). V was shortened by 6 bases and J by 5 bases, with 22 bases between the two germline ends. This CDR3 contains 17 residues. Germline CDR1 and CDR2: MDHEN and SYDVKM. CDR3 in amino acids: CASSSPYSGGGTGELFF. In nucleotides, the CDR3 is TGTGCCAGCAGCTCCCCTTATTCAGGGGGAGGTACCGGGGAGCTGTTTTTT.

The gene calls are TRBV20-1 and TRBJ2-5; no reliable D call. This CDR3 has 11 amino acids. V lost 7 bases and J 4 bases, leaving 10 bases between the germline ends. Looked up from germline, CDR1 is DFQATT and CDR2 is SNEGSKA (reference sequence). The CDR3 loop reads CSVVPRETQYF. In nucleotides, the CDR3 is TGCAGTGTCGTGCCGAGAGAGACCCAGTACTTC.

The chain employs TRBV5-1 and TRBJ2-2, with a weak D call TRBD1 (6 bases). The CDR3 runs to 15 residues. Trimming took off 1 base at V and 2 bases at J, with 9 bases between the two ends. Germline V gene data show CDR1 as SGHRS and CDR2 as YFSETQ. This CDR3 is CASSLTGINTGELFF. CDR3 coding DNA: TGCGCCAGCAGCTTGACAGGGATCAACACCGGGGAGCTGTTTTTT.

This clone is a singleton in its sample. The rearrangement links TRBV6-5 to TRBJ2-3; TRBD2 aligns across 10 bases. Germline lookup yields CDR1 MNHEY and CDR2 SVGAGI. The J segment lost 6 bases and the V segment lost 2 bases, leaving 5 bases of the junction unmatched. This CDR3 is 15 amino acids long. The chain's CDR3 is CASSYRSGRGDTQYF. The CDR3 DNA reads as TGTGCCAGCAGTTACCGAAGCGGGAGGGGGGATACGCAGTATTTT.

This rearrangement joins TRBV2 to TRBJ2-2, with 7 bases aligning to TRBD1. Germline V gene sequence: CDR1 SNHLY, CDR2 FYNNEI. The V segment lost 3 bases and the J segment 7 bases; nucleotides outside the gene matches: 2. The CDR3 covers 13 residues. As DNA, the CDR3 is TGTGCCAGCAGTGAGACAGGGATCGGGGAGCTGTTTTTT. This encodes CASSETGIGELFF. The entire variable domain, with the rest obtained from reference TRBV2 and TRBJ2-2, is as follows: EPEVTQTPSHQVTQMGQEVILRCVPISNHLYFYWYRQILGQKVEFLVSFYNNEISEKSEIFDDQFSVERPDGSNFTLKIRSTKLEDSAMYFCASSETGIGELFFGEGSRLTVL.

The V call is TRBV6-5, the J call TRBJ2-5; a weak D match, TRBD2 (6 bases). Germline loops: CDR1 MNHEY, CDR2 SVGAGI. The V end was cut by 5 bases, the J end by 8 bases, with 9 bases between. This CDR3 comprises 11 residues. The CDR3 DNA reads as TGTGCCAGCAGTCCCGGGGGAACCCAGTACTTC. This gives the protein CASSPGGTQYF.

The gene calls are TRBV27 and TRBJ1-5; no reliable D call. The CDR3 runs to 14 residues. Between the trimmed V and J ends, which lost 5 bases and 4 bases, there was a span of 12 bases. Germline V gives CDR1 MNHEY, CDR2 SMNVEV (reference sequence). CDR3 protein: CASSPFSLNQPQHF. The CDR3 nucleotides read TGTGCCAGCAGTCCTTTCAGTTTAAATCAGCCCCAGCATTTT.

The chain carries TRBV5-1 and TRBJ2-7, with 10 bases matching TRBD1. Germline trimming cut 5 bases from V and 2 bases from J; bases unmatched to any gene: 13. The CDR3 spans 17 residues. Germline CDR1 reads SGHRS; CDR2 reads YFSETQ. DNA for the CDR3: TGCGCCAGCAGTCGAGGTACCGGGACAGGGGACACCTACGAGCAGTACTTC. Protein: CASSRGTGTGDTYEQYF.

This chain joins TRBV2 and TRBJ2-1, with 12 bases matching TRBD2. Losses at the gene ends were 6 bases for V and 2 bases for J; bases not matched to a gene: 5. Germline assignment: CDR1 SNHLY and CDR2 FYNNEI. The CDR3 sequence is 16 residues long. This CDR3 reads CASSPTSGGPYNEQFF. CDR3 DNA sequence: TGTGCCAGCAGCCCAACTAGCGGGGGGCCCTACAATGAGCAGTTCTTC.

J is TRBJ2-7 and V is TRBV5-8; 9 nucleotides align to TRBD2. Germline-derived CDR1 and CDR2 are SGHTS and YDEGEE. Trimming at V came to 0 bases and at J to 3 bases, leaving 7 bases not matched to a gene. The CDR3 consists of 16 residues. This CDR3 is CASSLEGLAGNYEQYF. The CDR3 nucleotides are TGTGCCAGCAGCTTGGAAGGTCTAGCGGGAAACTACGAGCAGTACTTC.

The chain uses TRBV18 and TRBJ2-7, with D tentatively TRBD1 (5 bases). This CDR3 contains 12 residues. From germline, CDR1 is KGHSH and CDR2 LQKENI. V shed 2 bases and J shed 5 bases, with 7 bases lying between them. The CDR3 is CASSPEGDEQYF. CDR3 coding DNA: TGTGCCAGCTCACCAGAAGGGGACGAGCAGTACTTC.

The V call is TRBV14, the J call TRBJ2-3; 10 bases fit TRBD2. V trimming: 4 bases; J trimming: 8 bases; junction bases outside the gene matches: 3. Per the germline V gene, CDR1 is SGHDN and CDR2 is FVKESK. CDR3 size: 13 residues. CDR3 nucleotide sequence: TGTGCCAGCAGCCTAAGGACTAGCGGTACGCAGTATTTT. This sequence encodes CASSLRTSGTQYF.

This chain links TRBV4-1 with TRBJ1-1; D possibly corresponds to TRBD1 (6 bases). The germline gives CDR1 MGHRA, CDR2 YSYEKL. The ends were cut back, 4 bases at V and 0 bases at J, with 21 bases in the middle. The CDR3 length is 18 residues. The CDR3 sequence: CASSPSIDRQRMNTEAFF. As DNA, the CDR3 is TGCGCCAGCAGCCCTTCCATCGACAGGCAACGGATGAACACTGAAGCTTTCTTT.

This rearrangement joins TRBV7-2 to TRBJ2-2, with 11 nucleotides matching TRBD2. The CDR3 is 17 residues long. Germline V gene lookup returns CDR1 SGHTA and CDR2 FQGNSA. Trimming took 5 bases from V and 1 from J; bases not matched to a gene: 6. CDR3 sequence: CASSVSGTSGNTGELFF. The CDR3 DNA reads as TGTGCCAGCAGCGTATCCGGGACTAGCGGGAACACCGGGGAGCTGTTTTTT.

V usage is TRBV7-2 and J usage is TRBJ2-7; 9 nucleotides align to TRBD1. The CDR3 totals 13 residues. V lost 2 bases and J lost 8; bases outside the gene matches: 4. Germline V gene sequence: CDR1 SGHTA, CDR2 FQGNSA. The CDR3 region has the DNA TGTGCCAGCAGCTTACCGACAGGGGGTAAGCAGTACTTC. Amino acids: CASSLPTGGKQYF.

This chain joins TRBV28 and TRBJ1-2, with a weak D call TRBD1 (5 bases). The germline V gene encodes CDR1 MDHEN and CDR2 SYDVKM. The CDR3 runs to 15 residues. The V gene lost 5 bases and the J gene lost 2 bases, with 15 bases spanning the gap. The CDR3 bases are TGTGCCAGCAGTCCCCGTTTTGGGGGGAACTATGGCTACACCTTC. This sequence encodes CASSPRFGGNYGYTF.